This T cell receptor (beta chain) was identified during a study of CD4 T cells in relation to SARS-CoV-2 and coronaviruses. Turning to the study itself: Controls used an HIV-1 Nef peptide pool or no peptide.

The assay was immunoSEQ multiplex PCR, and TCRdb's table has in-frame clones only and misses some. In the table there are under 30,000 clones, 72% of which are singletons. This clone was seen only a few times. Its antigen is as yet unknown. Germline V gives CDR1 SQVTM, CDR2 ANQGSEA. Deletions cut 5 bases from V and 5 bases from J, with 15 bases between. The CDR3 extends over 13 amino acids. Before the COVID-19 pandemic, during about 2010-2018, CD4+ T cells were taken from unexposed donors. After about 10 days of culture, CD4+ T cells were isolated. Source material: CD4+ T cells from PBMCs, cultured in vitro. The rearrangement links TRBV29-1 to TRBJ1-1; perhaps TRBD1 as D (6 bases). The source is a human donor in good health. The CDR3 spells CSVKGPQGTEAFF. The DNA of the CDR3 is TGCAGCGTTAAAGGACCTCAGGGGACTGAAGCTTTCTTT.